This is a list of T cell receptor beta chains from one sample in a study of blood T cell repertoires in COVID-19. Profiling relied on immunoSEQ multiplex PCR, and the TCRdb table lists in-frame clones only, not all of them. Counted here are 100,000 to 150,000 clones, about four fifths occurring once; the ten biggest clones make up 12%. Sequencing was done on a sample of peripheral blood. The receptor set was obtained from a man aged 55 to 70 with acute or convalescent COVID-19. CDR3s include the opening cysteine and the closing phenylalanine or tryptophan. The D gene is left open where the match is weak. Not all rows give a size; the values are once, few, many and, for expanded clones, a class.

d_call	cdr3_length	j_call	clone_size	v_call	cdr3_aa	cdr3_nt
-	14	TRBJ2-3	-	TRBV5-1	CASSSTQGTDTQYF	TGCGCCAGCAGCTCCACACAGGGAACAGATACGCAGTATTTT
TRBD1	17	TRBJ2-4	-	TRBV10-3	CAISESLGTGRLNIQYF	TGTGCCATCAGTGAGTCGTTAGGGACAGGGCGGCTAAACATTCAGTACTTC
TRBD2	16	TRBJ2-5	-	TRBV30	CAWSTGLAGRGETQYF	TGTGCCTGGAGTACGGGACTAGCGGGAAGGGGAGAGACCCAGTACTTC
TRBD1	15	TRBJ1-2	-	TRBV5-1	CASSLRQGDNYGYTF	TGCGCCAGCAGCTTGCGACAGGGCGATAACTATGGCTACACCTTC
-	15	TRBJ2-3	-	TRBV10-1	CASSHSRDSRDTQYF	TGCGCCAGCAGCCATAGCAGGGACTCGAGGGATACGCAGTATTTT
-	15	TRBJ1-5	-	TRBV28	CASSPSGSPNQPQHF	TGTGCCAGCAGCCCCTCCGGGAGTCCCAATCAGCCCCAGCATTTT
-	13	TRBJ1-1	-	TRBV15	CATSREEGTEAFF	TGTGCCACCAGCAGAGAGGAGGGTACTGAAGCTTTCTTT
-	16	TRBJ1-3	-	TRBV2	CANLAGSSQSGNTIYF	TGTGCCAACCTAGCAGGCAGTTCACAATCTGGAAACACCATATATTTT
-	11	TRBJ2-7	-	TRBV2	CASTPAYEQYF	TGTGCCAGCACCCCAGCCTACGAGCAGTACTTC
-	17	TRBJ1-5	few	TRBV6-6	CASSRNRAGDSNQPQHF	TGTGCCAGCAGTCGCAACAGGGCTGGCGATAGCAATCAGCCCCAGCATTTT
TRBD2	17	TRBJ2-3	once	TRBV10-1	CASSESYQRDSTDTQYF	TGCGCCAGCAGTGAGTCTTATCAGCGGGACAGCACAGATACGCAGTATTTT
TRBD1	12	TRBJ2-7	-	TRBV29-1	CSAVGQGYEQYF	TGCAGCGCGGTCGGACAGGGCTACGAGCAGTACTTC
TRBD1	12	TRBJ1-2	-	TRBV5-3	CARSGTVYGYTF	TGTGCCAGAAGTGGGACAGTCTATGGCTACACCTTC
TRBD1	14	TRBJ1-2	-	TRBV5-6	CASSWRDRGGGYTF	TGTGCCAGCAGCTGGCGGGACAGGGGGGGTGGCTACACCTTC
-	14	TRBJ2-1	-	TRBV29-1	CSVAISGAGGGQFF	TGCAGCGTTGCGATCTCGGGAGCCGGGGGAGGGCAGTTCTTC
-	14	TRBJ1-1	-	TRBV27	CASRYRVGDTEAFF	TGTGCCAGCAGGTACAGGGTTGGCGACACTGAAGCTTTCTTT
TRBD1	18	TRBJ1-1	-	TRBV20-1	CSASRPRGQGSQNTEAFF	TGCAGTGCTAGTAGACCTAGGGGACAGGGCAGTCAGAACACTGAAGCTTTCTTT
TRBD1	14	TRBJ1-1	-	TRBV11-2	CASSPGQGSTEAFF	TGTGCCAGCAGCCCCGGACAGGGGAGCACTGAAGCTTTCTTT
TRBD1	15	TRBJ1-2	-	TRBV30	CAWSDLGQPQGGYTF	TGTGCCTGGAGTGACCTGGGACAGCCCCAGGGCGGCTACACCTTC
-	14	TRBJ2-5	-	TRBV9	CASSVPEGKETQYF	TGTGCCAGCAGCGTACCAGAGGGAAAAGAGACCCAGTACTTC
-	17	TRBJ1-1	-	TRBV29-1	CSVEEYQWAGDKTEAFF	TGCAGCGTTGAAGAATACCAATGGGCGGGGGACAAAACTGAAGCTTTCTTT
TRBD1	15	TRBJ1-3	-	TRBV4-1	CASSQADRDGNTIYF	TGCGCCAGCAGCCAGGCGGACAGGGATGGAAACACCATATATTTT
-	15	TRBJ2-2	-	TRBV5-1	CASSLGGTPASELFF	TGCGCCAGCAGCTTGGGCGGGACTCCTGCATCGGAGCTGTTTTTT
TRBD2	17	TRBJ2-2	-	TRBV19	CASSYGLAGMGTGELFF	TGTGCCAGTAGTTACGGACTAGCGGGAATGGGCACCGGGGAGCTGTTTTTT
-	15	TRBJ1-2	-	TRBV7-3	CASRSQEGRNYGYTF	TGTGCCAGCAGATCCCAGGAGGGGAGGAACTATGGCTACACCTTC
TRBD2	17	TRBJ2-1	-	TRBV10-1	CASSEKLRSGRMNEQFF	TGCGCCAGCAGTGAGAAGTTAAGGAGCGGGAGGATGAATGAGCAGTTCTTC
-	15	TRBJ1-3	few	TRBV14	CASSQLTGKGNTIYF	TGTGCCAGCAGCCAGCTAACAGGGAAAGGAAACACCATATATTTT
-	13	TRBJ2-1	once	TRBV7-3	CASSAQQRNEQFF	TGTGCCAGCAGCGCACAGCAGAGAAATGAGCAGTTCTTC
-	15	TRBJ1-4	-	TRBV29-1	CSVEGTDSTNEKLFF	TGCAGCGTTGAAGGCACCGACTCAACTAATGAAAAACTGTTTTTT
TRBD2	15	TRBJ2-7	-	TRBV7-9	CASSPRDGRRSEQYF	TGTGCCAGCAGCCCGCGGGACGGGAGGCGGTCCGAGCAGTACTTC
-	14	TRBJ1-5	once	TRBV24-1	CATSDPTAFQPQHF	TGTGCCACCAGTGATCCGACAGCCTTCCAGCCCCAGCATTTT
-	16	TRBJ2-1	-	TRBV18	CASSPPAGQIYNEQFF	TGTGCCAGCTCACCACCGGCGGGACAGATATACAATGAGCAGTTCTTC
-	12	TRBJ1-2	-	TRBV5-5	CASSLVNYGYTF	TGTGCCAGCTCTCTCGTGAACTATGGCTACACCTTC
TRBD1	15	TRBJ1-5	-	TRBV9	CASSVGTGVAQPQHF	TGTGCCAGCAGCGTAGGGACAGGGGTTGCTCAGCCCCAGCATTTT
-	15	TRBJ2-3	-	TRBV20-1	CSASLRRGFTDTQYF	TGCAGTGCTAGTTTAAGGCGGGGATTCACAGATACGCAGTATTTT
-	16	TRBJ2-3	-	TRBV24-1	CATSDLASPSTDTQYF	TGTGCCACCAGTGATTTGGCTAGCCCTAGCACAGATACGCAGTATTTT
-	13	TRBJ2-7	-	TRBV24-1	CATSDRGTYEQYF	TGTGCCACCAGTGATCGGGGGACCTACGAGCAGTACTTC
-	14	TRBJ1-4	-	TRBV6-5	CASSKGTSGEKLFF	TGTGCCAGCAGTAAGGGGACTTCGGGGGAAAAACTGTTTTTT
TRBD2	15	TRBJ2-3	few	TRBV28	CASHWQGAGGDTQYF	TGTGCCAGCCATTGGCAGGGCGCGGGGGGAGATACGCAGTATTTT
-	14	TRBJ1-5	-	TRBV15	CATSSRSSNQPQHF	TGTGCCACCAGCAGCAGGTCTAGCAATCAGCCCCAGCATTTT
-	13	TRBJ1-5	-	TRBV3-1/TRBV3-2	CASSRQPNQPQHF	TGTGCCAGCAGCCGACAGCCTAATCAGCCCCAGCATTTT
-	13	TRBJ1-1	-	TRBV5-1	CASSFLANTEAFF	TGCGCCAGCAGCTTTCTAGCGAACACTGAAGCTTTCTTT
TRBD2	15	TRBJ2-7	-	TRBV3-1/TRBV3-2	CASSQGSTSAYEQYF	TGTGCCAGCAGCCAAGGCTCGACTAGCGCCTACGAGCAGTACTTC
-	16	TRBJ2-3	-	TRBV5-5	CASSSSRVRSTDTQYF	TGTGCCAGCAGCTCCTCGAGGGTACGCAGCACAGATACGCAGTATTTT
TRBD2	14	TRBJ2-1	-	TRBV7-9	CASSGGLAGNEQFF	TGTGCCAGCAGCGGTGGACTAGCGGGTAATGAGCAGTTCTTC
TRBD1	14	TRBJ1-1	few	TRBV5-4	CASSLETGHTEAFF	TGTGCCAGCAGCTTGGAGACAGGGCACACTGAAGCTTTCTTT
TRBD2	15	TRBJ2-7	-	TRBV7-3	CASSLFPGTSDEQYF	TGTGCCAGCAGCTTATTCCCCGGGACTAGCGACGAGCAGTACTTC
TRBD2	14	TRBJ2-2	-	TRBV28	CASSSPSGPGELFF	TGTGCCAGCAGTTCCCCTAGCGGGCCCGGGGAGCTGTTTTTT
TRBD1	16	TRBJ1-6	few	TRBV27	CASSSGTGSYNSPLHF	TGTGCCAGCAGCTCCGGGACAGGCTCCTATAATTCACCCCTCCACTTT
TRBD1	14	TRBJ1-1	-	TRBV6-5	CASRATGGGIEAFF	TGTGCCAGCAGAGCAACAGGGGGGGGAATTGAAGCTTTCTTT
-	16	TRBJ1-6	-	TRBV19	CASSIARTELNSPLHF	TGTGCCAGTAGTATAGCACGGACAGAACTTAATTCACCCCTCCACTTT
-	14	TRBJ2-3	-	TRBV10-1	CASSGDGRPDTQYF	TGCGCCAGCAGTGGTGATGGGAGGCCAGATACGCAGTATTTT